The table lists the clone carrying this T cell receptor (beta chain) with many counts. Alpha and beta chains were covered, as first-strand cDNA relied on TRAV- and TRBV-specific primers. With a constant-region primer and a V-primer adapter, TCRs were subjected to roughly 20 PCR cycles of amplification. One entry per CDR3 protein, called by TCRdb with MiXCR from the reads. The sample consists of 95,000 to 100,000 distinct CDR3 sequences, around 21% of them appearing once. The time point denotes: after trial treatment. Treatment in this sample: LDRT plus nivolumab, ipilimumab, low-dose cyclophosphamide and aspirin (RACIN trial). The CDR3 is 14 residues long. Per the germline V gene, CDR1 is MNHEY and CDR2 is SVGAGI. Trimming shortened V by 10 bases and J by 4 bases, and 19 bases separated the two germline ends. These data come from a study of low-dose radiotherapy and immunotherapy resistance in tumors.

Sequencing used PBMCs, obtained after low-dose radiotherapy plus immunotherapy. The chain recombines TRBV6-5 with TRBJ1-1, with D perhaps TRBD1 (6 bases). This receptor was taken from a male donor with prostate cancer. The CDR3 DNA reads as TGTGCCACCCTAAGGTCAGGGGTGGTCACTGAAGCTTTCTTT. Residues: CATLRSGVVTEAFF.